This TCR beta chain came from a study of CD8+CD57+ T cells in acquired aplastic anemia. Study summary: Sorted CD4+ and CD8+ cells yielded DNA averaging around 3.2 ug. Healthy donor CD4+ samples were sequenced to a depth that averaged roughly 10 million reads. Overall study results and limits: Patients and controls were not found to differ significantly in CD8+ Simpson's diversity. Patients and controls turned out to have roughly 31 CD8+ CDR3 sequences in common.

TCR beta VDJ and CDR3 profiles were obtained from a genomic DNA template. TCRdb reprocessed the reads via MiXCR and lists one record per CDR3 protein. Among 200,000 to 250,000 distinct CDR3 sequences, over 60% were seen once, and the ten largest hold approximately 30%. Comment on this clonotype: What it binds is unknown.

Trimming pared 5 bases from V and 5 bases from J, leaving 10 bases between. Germline CDR1 SEHNR, CDR2 FQNEAQ (reference sequence). The CDR3 contains 13 residues. This clonotype was obtained from a human donor in good health. The sample comprised sorted CD4+, CD8+, or CD8+CD57+ T cells (not recorded which) from PBMCs. The genes are TRBV7-9 and TRBJ1-5, with D uncertain. The CDR3 nucleotides read TGTGCCAGCAGCCCTGGGAAGGATCAGCCCCAGCATTTT. Translating gives CASSPGKDQPQHF.